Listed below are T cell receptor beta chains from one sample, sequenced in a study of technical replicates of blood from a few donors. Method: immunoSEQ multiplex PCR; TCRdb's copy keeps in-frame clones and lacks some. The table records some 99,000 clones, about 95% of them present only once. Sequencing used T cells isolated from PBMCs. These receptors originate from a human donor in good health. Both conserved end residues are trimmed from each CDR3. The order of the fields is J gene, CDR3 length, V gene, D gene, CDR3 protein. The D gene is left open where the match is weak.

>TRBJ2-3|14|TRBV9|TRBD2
ASSVGASGGTDTQY
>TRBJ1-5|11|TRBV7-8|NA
ASSPHGGQPQH
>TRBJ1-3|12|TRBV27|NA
ASSLRASGNTIY
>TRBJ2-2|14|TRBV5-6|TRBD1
ASSLGDRSNTGELF
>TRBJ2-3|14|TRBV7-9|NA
ASSPGFKPSTDTQY
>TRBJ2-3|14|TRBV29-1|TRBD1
SVSYPNRGGTDTQY
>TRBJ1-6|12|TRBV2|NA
ASSPVGGVSPLH
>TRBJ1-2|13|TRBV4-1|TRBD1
ASSQQGQGAQGYT
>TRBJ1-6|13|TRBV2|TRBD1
ASSEEGQENSPLH
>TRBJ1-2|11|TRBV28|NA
ASRIQGNYGYT
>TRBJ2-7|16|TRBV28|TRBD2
ASSYRIWREGADYEQY
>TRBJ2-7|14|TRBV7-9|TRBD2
ASSSTASGLTNEQY
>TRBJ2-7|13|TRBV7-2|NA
ASSPFRGTYYEQY